The clone carrying this T cell receptor beta chain was seen ten or more times. What it binds is unknown. The CDR3 runs to 19 residues. Germline V gene lookup returns CDR1 SGHAT and CDR2 FQNNGV. The ends lost 4 bases at V and 0 bases at J; junction bases unmatched: 6. Unsorted libraries came from 2 million PBMCs stored at -80 °C. MiXCR was run by TCRdb on the 5' RACE reads, yielding one entry per CDR3 protein. The data show 25,000 to 35,000 distinct CDR3 sequences, approximately 1.5% seen once. The data stem from a study of neurological immune-mediated disorders. The study's findings and limits: In HTLV-1-associated myelopathy, TCR clonal expansion was greatest, and in multiple sclerosis it was least, below healthy controls.

The chain recombines TRBV11-2 with TRBJ2-1; 16 nucleotides agree with TRBD2. This receptor was taken from a woman aged 25 to 39 with multiple sclerosis. Source material: PBMCs. The CDR3 reads CASSSTGTSGGGSYNEQFF. The CDR3 DNA is TGTGCCAGCAGCTCAACCGGGACTAGCGGGGGGGGCTCCTACAATGAGCAGTTCTTC.